This TCR beta chain derives from a study of OX40 agonist ivuxolimab in advanced cancers. Across the study: The patients' treatment was ivuxolimab, an agonistic anti-OX40 (CD134) antibody. Three patients had partial responses: one hepatocellular carcinoma, two cutaneous melanoma.

TCRdb's copy holds only in-frame clones and misses some; the assay was immunoSEQ multiplex PCR. Of approximately 69,000 clones listed, around 85% are singletons. Germline values: CDR1 LGHNT, CDR2 FRNRAP. Trimming took 3 bases from V and 6 from J, leaving 12 bases between them. The CDR3 loop spans 14 amino acids. This sequence originates from an adult with an advanced solid tumor such as melanoma, head and neck, liver or kidney cancer. This specimen consisted of CD4+ or CD8+ T cells sorted from blood, obtained in a trial of the OX40 agonist ivuxolimab. This rearrangement joins TRBV12-5 to TRBJ2-1; D not certain. The DNA for the CDR3 is TGTGCTAGTGGTTTAGCGAGCTCGCCCAATGAGCAGTTCTTC. Translation gives CASGLASSPNEQFF.